A single sample gave rise to the 9 T cell receptor beta chains below, sequenced in a study of early T cells in non-severe SARS-CoV-2 infection. TCRdb reprocessed the 5' RACE reads with MiXCR, giving one entry per CDR3 protein. The sample comprises roughly 80,000 distinct CDR3 sequences, roughly an eighth of which are singletons, and about 3% rests with the top ten. The sequenced material came from whole blood. All receptors come from an adult who was a healthcare worker with PCR-confirmed SARS-CoV-2 infection or an uninfected control (not recorded which).

In its sample, this clonotype was seen many times. The chain carries TRBV11-2 and TRBJ2-2, with 8 bases fitting TRBD2. This CDR3 has 15 residues. With 5 bases clipped from V and 4 bases from J, the junction kept 6 bases outside the gene matches. Per germline, CDR1 SGHAT and CDR2 FQNNGV. CDR3 sequence reads: CASSGRLASTGELFF. The DNA for the CDR3 is TGTGCCAGCAGCGGAAGACTAGCGTCCACCGGGGAGCTGTTTTTT.

This clonotype was counted many times. V gene TRBV9 combines with J gene TRBJ2-5; possibly TRBD1 or TRBD2 for D (5 bases each). Germline assignment: CDR1 SGDLS and CDR2 YYNGEE. Trimming stripped 0 bases from V and 4 bases from J, with 7 bases between. The CDR3 covers 13 residues. The CDR3 loop is CASSVVGTETQYF. The CDR3 bases are TGTGCCAGCAGCGTAGTCGGGACAGAGACCCAGTACTTC.

There are many counts of this clonotype. The chain recombines TRBV11-2 with TRBJ2-7; 9 bases are shared with TRBD1. Germline V gene lookup returns CDR1 SGHAT and CDR2 FQNNGV. The CDR3 consists of 15 residues. J was trimmed by 4 bases and V by 4 bases; bases with no gene match: 8. The CDR3 DNA is TGTGCCAGCAGCTCTACGACAGGGGGATGGTACGAGCAGTACTTC. As protein: CASSSTTGGWYEQYF. The full variable domain, rest sourced from reference TRBV11-2 and TRBJ2-7, is EAGVAQSPRYKIIEKRQSVAFWCNPISGHATLYWYQQILGQGPKLLIQFQNNGVVDDSQLPKDRFSAERLKGVDSTLKIQPAKLEDSAVYLCASSSTTGGWYEQYFGPGTRLTVT.

This clonotype was recorded a few times. The V gene is TRBV11-3, the J gene TRBJ2-2, with a weak D call TRBD2 (5 bases). There are 15 residues in the CDR3. Deletions cut 5 bases from V and 7 bases from J, with 17 bases between. The V gene's germline CDR1 is SGHNT and CDR2 YENEEA. As DNA, the CDR3 is TGTGCCAGCAGCCCCACCCGAGGGCAAATCGGGGAGCTGTTTTTT. Its translation is CASSPTRGQIGELFF.

This clonotype was recorded at least ten times. The CDR3, as DNA: TGCAGTGCTAGAGGGCAGGGGGCCGATCAGCCCCAGCATTTT. This codes for CSARGQGADQPQHF. V usage is TRBV20-1 and J usage is TRBJ1-5; 8 bases fit TRBD1. Germline-derived CDR1 and CDR2 are DFQATT and SNEGSKA (reference sequence). The CDR3 runs 14 residues. The J segment lost 5 bases and the V segment lost 1 base, leaving 4 bases of the junction unmatched.

The genes are TRBV7-2 and TRBJ1-3, with D perhaps TRBD1 (6 bases). This CDR3 has 15 amino acids. The germline gives CDR1 SGHTA, CDR2 FQGNSA. The germline V and J ends were trimmed by 0 bases and 4 bases, with 10 bases remaining between them. The CDR3 bases are TGTGCCAGCAGCTTAGCGGGGGGCCACGGAAACACCATATATTTT. As protein: CASSLAGGHGNTIYF. The complete variable domain, with remaining parts taken from reference TRBV7-2 and TRBJ1-3, reads GAGVSQSPSNKVTEKGKDVELRCDPISGHTALYWYRQSLGQGLEFLIYFQGNSAPDKSGLPSDRFSAERTGGSVSTLTIQRTQQEDSAVYLCASSLAGGHGNTIYFGEGSWLTVV.

In its sample, this clonotype was seen a few times. CDR3 residues: CATPRDSKAFF. CDR3 nucleotide sequence: TGTGCCACCCCCCGGGACAGCAAAGCTTTCTTT. The rearrangement links TRBV5-6 to TRBJ1-1; TRBD1 agrees at 7 bases. J was trimmed by 9 bases and V by 9 bases; bases with no gene match: 8. The CDR3 loop spans 11 amino acids. Per the germline V gene, CDR1 is SGHDT and CDR2 is YYEEEE.

CDR3 nucleotides: TGTGCCAGCAGCTCGAGGCGGTCGTACCAAGAGACCCAGTACTTC. Amino acids: CASSSRRSYQETQYF. The V and J genes are TRBV13 and TRBJ2-5; D gene uncertain. V was cut by 4 bases and J by 0 bases, with 12 bases left in between. This CDR3 comprises 15 residues. Germline loops: CDR1 PRHDT, CDR2 FYEKMQ (reference sequence).

This clonotype was counted at least ten times. The chain is built from TRBV18 and TRBJ2-5; unclear D gene. Trimming cost V 2 bases and J 2 bases, with 6 bases left between them. Germline CDR1 reads KGHSH; CDR2 reads LQKENI. The CDR3 contains 13 residues. For the CDR3, the DNA is TGTGCCAGCTCACCAGGAGTTCAAGAGACCCAGTACTTC. Translation: CASSPGVQETQYF.